The 20 T cell receptor beta chains reported below all come from one sample, sequenced in a study of blood T cell repertoires in COVID-19. This table comes from immunoSEQ multiplex PCR, and its TCRdb copy is limited to in-frame clones, with some not included. Of about 270,000 clones listed, around 86% are singletons. Sample: peripheral blood. The receptors stem from a man between 40 and 49 years old who had recovered from COVID-19.

This clone turned up a few times. The chain combines TRBV11-1 with TRBJ2-7; D remains ambiguous. From germline, CDR1 is SGHAT and CDR2 FQDESV (reference sequence). The length of the CDR3 is 15 residues. V was trimmed by 1 base and J by 0 bases, leaving 10 bases between them. The CDR3 here is CASSLGQLFSYEQYF. CDR3 nucleotide sequence: TGTGCCAGCAGCTTAGGCCAACTTTTCTCCTACGAGCAGTACTTC.

The genes are TRBV4-2 and TRBJ1-1; no reliable D call. Trimming removed 3 bases at V and 2 bases at J, with 10 bases between. CDR1 LGHNA and CDR2 YNFKEQ come from the germline V gene. This CDR3 comprises 14 residues. CDR3 nucleotides: TGTGCCAGCAGCCATCCCGGTCTAAACACTGAAGCTTTCTTT. The encoded protein is CASSHPGLNTEAFF.

This sequence joins TRBV11-2 and TRBJ2-1, with D possibly being TRBD2 (6 bases). The germline V gene has CDR1 SGHAT and CDR2 FQNNGV. CDR3 length: 14 residues. V shed 5 bases and J shed 12 bases, with 20 bases lying between them. DNA of the CDR3: TGTGCCAGCAGCCCATTGGCATTACTGGGGGGGCAGTTCTTC. Amino acid sequence: CASSPLALLGGQFF.

The genes are TRBV6-5 and TRBJ2-5, with D possibly matching TRBD1 (5 bases). The CDR3 runs to 12 residues. The ends were cut back, 2 bases at V and 5 bases at J, with 6 bases in the middle. In germline, CDR1 is MNHEY, CDR2 SVGAGI. The CDR3 loop is CASSYAGETQYF. CDR3 bases: TGTGCCAGCAGTTACGCAGGGGAGACCCAGTACTTC.

The rearrangement uses TRBV29-1 and TRBJ2-7, with D tentatively TRBD1 (5 bases). The germline V gene has CDR1 SQVTM and CDR2 ANQGSEA. The CDR3 runs to 16 residues. Between the trimmed V and J ends, which lost 1 base and 2 bases, there was a span of 18 bases. DNA for the CDR3: TGCAGCGTTGAAGGCTCCGCAGGGCTGCAAGCCTACGAGCAGTACTTC. Translation gives CSVEGSAGLQAYEQYF.

The J gene is TRBJ2-5, the V gene TRBV10-3, with a possible D match to TRBD2 (6 bases). CDR1 is ENHRY and CDR2 is SYGVKD in the germline V gene. Trimming pared 4 bases from V and 5 bases from J, leaving 17 bases between. CDR3 length equals 15 residues. The CDR3 DNA is TGTGCCATCAGTGGGGCCGCAGGGAGGCTGGAGACCCAGTACTTC. Translated, it gives CAISGAAGRLETQYF.

This chain links TRBV19 with TRBJ2-5; D perhaps matches TRBD2 (6 bases). There are 14 residues in the CDR3. Looked up from germline, CDR1 is LNHDA and CDR2 is SQIVND (reference sequence). The V end was cut by 7 bases, the J end by 4 bases, with 16 bases between. The CDR3 DNA is TGTGCCAGTAAGGACCCGACCGGGGGAGAGACCCAGTACTTC. Its protein product is CASKDPTGGETQYF.

The V gene is TRBV27, the J gene TRBJ2-6; 8 nucleotides align to TRBD1. Germline CDR1 reads MNHEY; CDR2 reads SMNVEV (reference sequence). The ends lost 7 bases at V and 0 bases at J; junction bases unmatched: 2. The CDR3 consists of 15 residues. Written as DNA, the CDR3 is TGTGCCAGCAATACAGGGGGCTCTGGGGCCAACGTCCTGACTTTC. This codes for CASNTGGSGANVLTF.

CDR3 protein: CASSLLPTSGGVDTQYF. CDR3 in DNA: TGTGCCAGCAGCCTCCTACCTACTAGCGGGGGGGTGGATACGCAGTATTTT. The rearrangement joins TRBV5-5 to TRBJ2-3; 13 nucleotides agree with TRBD2. The CDR3 has 17 amino acids. V was pared by 4 bases and J by 6 bases, with 11 bases of the junction left unmatched. CDR1 SGHKS and CDR2 YYEKEE come from the germline V gene (reference sequence).

The chain links TRBV15 to TRBJ2-5, with 7 bases that match TRBD1. CDR3 length equals 16 residues. In germline, CDR1 is LNHNV, CDR2 YYDKDF (reference sequence). The V and J ends lost 2 bases and 0 bases, in that order; junction bases with no gene match: 6. The CDR3 DNA is TGTGCCACCAGCAGACCGTCGGACAGGTACCAAGAGACCCAGTACTTC. Its translation: CATSRPSDRYQETQYF.

The chain has TRBV27 and TRBJ2-4; D perhaps matches TRBD2 (6 bases). CDR3 size: 13 residues. Germline V gene sequence: CDR1 MNHEY, CDR2 SMNVEV (reference sequence). Trimming took 8 bases from V and 8 from J, leaving 16 bases between them. The CDR3 is CASRSLGGDIQYF. The CDR3 nucleotides are TGTGCCAGCCGAAGTCTCGGGGGTGACATTCAGTACTTC.

The chain links TRBV4-3 to TRBJ2-7, with D unclear. This CDR3 is 15 amino acids long. The ends were cut back, 1 base at V and 7 bases at J, with 17 bases in the middle. Germline assignment: CDR1 LGHNA and CDR2 YSLEER. The CDR3, as DNA: TGCGCCAGCAGCCAAGGCTCGACGGCGGTGAGAGAGCAGTACTTC. Its translation: CASSQGSTAVREQYF.

CDR3 sequence: CASSLGTGYRETQYF. The CDR3 DNA reads as TGTGCCAGCAGCTTAGGAACAGGGTATCGGGAGACCCAGTACTTC. J is TRBJ2-5 and V is TRBV7-2; D is possibly TRBD1 (6 bases). The CDR3 spans 15 residues. The V gene's germline CDR1 is SGHTA and CDR2 FQGNSA. Deletions cut 1 base from V and 5 bases from J, with 14 bases between.

The chain recombines TRBV5-1 with TRBJ2-5; TRBD2 agrees at 10 bases. V shed 4 bases, J shed 2 bases, and the junction held 5 bases outside the gene matches. The CDR3 contains 15 residues. Per the germline V gene, CDR1 is SGHRS and CDR2 is YFSETQ. Here the CDR3 DNA reads TGCGCCAGCAGCCTGGGACTAGCGCCTCAAGAGACCCAGTACTTC. Translating it yields CASSLGLAPQETQYF.

The chain has TRBV4-1 and TRBJ2-4; TRBD2 agrees at 10 bases. V dropped 2 bases and J dropped 3; count of bases not matched to a gene: 7. The germline gives CDR1 MGHRA, CDR2 YSYEKL. This CDR3 has 17 residues. This CDR3 is CASSQPTSGYGKNIQYF. DNA for the CDR3: TGCGCCAGCAGCCAACCGACTAGCGGGTATGGCAAAAACATTCAGTACTTC.

The sample holds one count of this clone. This chain links TRBV21-1 with TRBJ2-7; the table's D gene call, TRBD2, was not cross checked with the DNA. TRBV21-1 is a documented pseudogene. The CDR3 totals 15 residues. The CDR3: CASGPSGRGWYEQYF. The CDR3 DNA follows: TGTGCCAGCGGCCCTAGCGGGAGGGGTTGGTACGAGCAGTACTTC.

V and J are TRBV9 and TRBJ2-3; D might be TRBD2 (6 bases). The CDR3 loop spans 15 amino acids. Germline V gene data show CDR1 as SGDLS and CDR2 as YYNGEE. V was trimmed by 3 bases and J by 2 bases, leaving 13 bases between them. As DNA, the CDR3 is TGTGCCAGCAGCGGTAGCGGTCTCTACACAGATACGCAGTATTTT. Its translation is CASSGSGLYTDTQYF.

V is TRBV7-2 and J is TRBJ2-1, with 7 nucleotides matching TRBD2. V gave up 5 bases and J gave up 7 bases; unmatched junction bases: 11. This CDR3 is built from 15 residues. Germline V gives CDR1 SGHTA, CDR2 FQGNSA. CDR3 protein: CASSHGGLFRNEQFF. CDR3 sequence (DNA): TGTGCCAGCAGCCATGGGGGACTATTCAGGAATGAGCAGTTCTTC.

The J gene is TRBJ2-7, the V gene TRBV4-1; 7 nucleotides agree with TRBD2. Germline lookup yields CDR1 MGHRA and CDR2 YSYEKL. Trimming at V came to 4 bases and at J to 0 bases, leaving 12 bases not matched to a gene. The CDR3 covers 17 residues. Here the CDR3 DNA reads TGCGCCAGCAGCCGCCAAAGAGGTAGCGGGCTCTCCTACGAGCAGTACTTC. This sequence encodes CASSRQRGSGLSYEQYF.

This clone was observed a single time. The V call is TRBV9, the J call TRBJ2-2; 7 bases align to TRBD2. Looked up from germline, CDR1 is SGDLS and CDR2 is YYNGEE. The V segment lost 4 bases and the J segment 4 bases; nucleotides outside the gene matches: 7. The CDR3 spans 15 residues. The CDR3 region is CASSIGGGTTGELFF. The CDR3 bases are TGTGCCAGCAGCATCGGCGGGGGAACCACCGGGGAGCTGTTTTTT.